This entry lists 27 T cell receptor beta chains sequenced from one sample in a study of T cell repertoires in cytomegalovirus infection. TCRdb itself ran the reads through MiXCR, one entry per CDR3 protein. The sample comprises over 85,000 distinct CDR3 sequences, more than 15% of which are singletons, and less than 10% rests with the top ten. The sequencing sample was made of PBMCs. Receptors originate from a human donor in good health (CMV status not recorded). Some clones in this sample may be carry-over from other donors' samples.

This clonotype was seen repeatedly, ten times or more. This CDR3 reads CASSVAGTSSYEQYF. CDR3 DNA: TGTGCCAGCAGCGTAGCGGGGACAAGCTCCTACGAGCAGTACTTC. The chain couples TRBV9 to TRBJ2-7, with D perhaps matching TRBD1 (6 bases). This CDR3 is 15 amino acids long. V lost 0 bases, J lost 0 bases, and 10 bases lay in between. Per germline, CDR1 SGDLS and CDR2 YYNGEE.

This clonotype occurred a few times. The CDR3 DNA follows: TGCAGCGTTTTCGCGGGGATCTATGGCTACACCTTC. Encoded protein: CSVFAGIYGYTF. This chain connects TRBV29-1 to TRBJ1-2; no definite D call. The CDR3 contains 12 residues. Per the germline V gene, CDR1 is SQVTM and CDR2 is ANQGSEA. Trimming took off 5 bases at V and 4 bases at J, with 11 bases between the two ends.

The chain joins TRBV12-3 or TRBV12-4 to TRBJ2-6; D possibly matches TRBD1 or TRBD2 (7 bases each). This CDR3 contains 17 residues. V was pared by 5 bases and J by 2 bases, with 16 bases between. In nucleotides, the CDR3 is TGTGCCAGCAGTCCTCAGGGGGGGGGAACTGGGGCCAACGTCCTGACTTTC. Translated: CASSPQGGGTGANVLTF.

This clonotype occurred many times. The CDR3 protein is CASSLEVPRPQHF. In nucleotides, the CDR3 is TGTGCCAGCAGCTTAGAGGTCCCTCGGCCCCAGCATTTT. The gene calls are TRBV7-2 and TRBJ1-5; unclear D gene. Trimming took off 1 base at V and 9 bases at J, with 10 bases between the two ends. Germline lookup yields CDR1 SGHTA and CDR2 FQGNSA. The CDR3 loop spans 13 amino acids.

The chain has TRBV3-1 and TRBJ2-1, with 12 bases aligning to TRBD2. The V gene end was trimmed by 5 bases and the J gene end by 5 bases; junction bases not matched to a gene: 4. CDR3 size: 15 residues. Per germline, CDR1 LGHDT and CDR2 YNNKEL (reference sequence). The CDR3 is CASSGLAGSNNEQFF. CDR3 bases: TGTGCCAGCAGCGGACTAGCGGGGTCTAACAATGAGCAGTTCTTC.

This clonotype was picked up a small number of times. V is TRBV28 and J is TRBJ2-3, with D possibly being TRBD1 (6 bases). CDR1 is MDHEN and CDR2 is SYDVKM in the germline V gene. V was shortened by 2 bases and J by 0 bases, with 18 bases between the two germline ends. The CDR3 contains 18 residues. The CDR3 DNA reads as TGTGCCAGCAGTTTACGCCCGACAGGTACCACCAGCACAGATACGCAGTATTTT. It specifies CASSLRPTGTTSTDTQYF.

This clonotype showed up many times. V is TRBV7-2 and J is TRBJ1-3; tentative D call: TRBD1 (6 bases). The CDR3 has 16 residues. V lost 2 bases and J 3 bases, leaving 14 bases between the germline ends. Germline CDR1 reads SGHTA; CDR2 reads FQGNSA. CDR3 bases: TGTGCCAGCAGCTTAAAAACAGGGATGGTTGGAAACACCATATATTTT. Protein sequence: CASSLKTGMVGNTIYF. Looking up the rest from reference TRBV7-2 and TRBJ1-3 gives the full variable domain: GAGVSQSPSNKVTEKGKDVELRCDPISGHTALYWYRQSLGQGLEFLIYFQGNSAPDKSGLPSDRFSAERTGGSVSTLTIQRTQQEDSAVYLCASSLKTGMVGNTIYFGEGSWLTVV.

On this clonotype: This may be a read error, as it is one base from a much larger clone. The rearrangement joins TRBV7-2 to TRBJ1-1; D not resolved. CDR1 is SGHTA, CDR2 FQGNSA, per germline. This CDR3 is built from 14 residues. CDR3 sequence: CASSLRPSSTESFF. The CDR3 DNA follows: TGTGCCAGCAGCTTACGCCCATCTAGCACTGAATCTTTCTTT.

At least ten counts were recorded for this clonotype. The chain couples TRBV7-2 to TRBJ2-7; possibly TRBD2 for D (6 bases). Trimming removed 5 bases from V and 1 base from J, with 15 bases in between. This CDR3 has 15 residues. Germline V CDR1 and CDR2: SGHTA, FQGNSA. The DNA of the CDR3 is TGTGCCAGCAGCCCCCGGGACGGAGGGTCCTACGAGCAGTACTTC. It translates to CASSPRDGGSYEQYF.

V gene TRBV5-1 combines with J gene TRBJ2-5; perhaps D is TRBD1 or TRBD2 (5 bases each). This CDR3 has 16 residues. V lost 4 bases and J 7 bases, leaving 23 bases between the germline ends. Germline loops: CDR1 SGHRS, CDR2 YFSETQ. The CDR3 is CASSEGVKGRVGTQYF. The CDR3 nucleotides are TGCGCCAGCAGCGAAGGGGTCAAGGGACGCGTAGGGACCCAGTACTTC.

This clonotype was observed many times. The gene calls are TRBV5-4 and TRBJ1-1; a weak D match, TRBD1 (6 bases). V shed 4 bases and J shed 7 bases, with 17 bases lying between them. CDR1 is SGHNT and CDR2 is YYREEE in the germline V gene (reference sequence). The CDR3 has 14 amino acids. CDR3 DNA: TGTGCCAGCAGCAGGGGGAACGACGGGGGTGAAGCTTTCTTT. Its protein product is CASSRGNDGGEAFF.

The chain couples TRBV7-9 to TRBJ2-2, with D unresolved. The CDR3 contains 16 residues. Trimming left V 1 base short and J 0 bases short, with 9 bases between. Germline V CDR1 and CDR2: SEHNR, FQNEAQ (reference sequence). The CDR3 DNA is TGTGCCAGCAGCTTAGTGTGGCAGACGAACACCGGGGAGCTGTTTTTT. This gives the protein CASSLVWQTNTGELFF. Full variable domain (remainder filled in from reference TRBV7-9 and TRBJ2-2): DTGVSQNPRHKITKRGQNVTFRCDPISEHNRLYWYRQTLGQGPEFLTYFQNEAQLEKSRLLSDRFSAERPKGSFSTLEIQRTEQGDSAMYLCASSLVWQTNTGELFFGEGSRLTVL.

The CDR3 region is CASPSRLLGVRGYTF. CDR3 sequence (DNA): TGTGCCAGCCCTAGTCGTCTTCTAGGGGTTCGTGGCTACACCTTC. The rearrangement joins TRBV7-4 to TRBJ1-2, with TRBD1 as a possible D gene (5 bases). CDR1 is SGHVT, CDR2 SQSDAQ, per germline. V was clipped by 8 bases and J by 7 bases, with 23 bases between them. This CDR3 has 15 amino acids.

This clonotype was found many times. This sequence joins TRBV7-2 and TRBJ1-2; D is uncertain. The CDR3 length is 16 residues. The germline V gene encodes CDR1 SGHTA and CDR2 FQGNSA. Trimming cost V 2 bases and J 4 bases, with 17 bases left between them. The CDR3 protein is CASSLTDGAGSYGYTF. CDR3 nucleotides: TGTGCCAGCAGCTTAACGGACGGTGCCGGTAGCTATGGCTACACCTTC.

This clonotype has just one count. A read error is possible here, since a much larger clone lies one base away. The V gene is TRBV7-4, the J gene TRBJ2-5; D possibly corresponds to TRBD1 (6 bases). V was cut by 5 bases and J by 3 bases, with 10 bases left in between. The CDR3 sequence is 13 residues long. CDR1 is SGHVT, CDR2 SQSDAQ, per germline. CDR3 DNA sequence: TGTGCCAGCAGCCTCACAGGGAAAGAGACCCAGTACTTC. Its protein is CASSLTGKETQYF.

This clonotype appeared many times. The chain recombines TRBV7-2 with TRBJ2-1, with D possibly matching TRBD2 (6 bases). Between the trimmed V and J ends, which lost 2 bases and 10 bases, there was a span of 12 bases. This CDR3 spans 13 amino acids. Per germline, CDR1 SGHTA and CDR2 FQGNSA. CDR3 bases: TGTGCCAGCAGCTTAACTAGCCTAGTCGAGCAGTTCTTC. Its translation: CASSLTSLVEQFF.

The chain is built from TRBV20-1 and TRBJ2-1, with D possibly TRBD2 on 6 matching bases. The germline gives CDR1 DFQATT, CDR2 SNEGSKA (reference sequence). The V gene lost 6 bases and the J gene lost 2 bases, with 14 bases spanning the gap. The CDR3 loop spans 14 amino acids. CDR3 DNA sequence: TGCAGTGCAGCTTCTAGCGATCCCTACAATGAGCAGTTCTTC. Protein: CSAASSDPYNEQFF.

This clonotype appeared many times. The chain has TRBV27 and TRBJ1-3; D gene ambiguous. Trimming pared 6 bases from V and 0 bases from J, leaving 15 bases between. Germline V lookup: CDR1 MNHEY, CDR2 SMNVEV (reference sequence). The CDR3 runs to 16 residues. Written as DNA, the CDR3 is TGTGCCAGCAGACCTGGAGGGAGATTCTCTGGAAACACCATATATTTT. It yields the protein CASRPGGRFSGNTIYF.

Many counts were recorded for this clonotype. The chain carries TRBV7-2 and TRBJ2-3, with 10 bases that match TRBD2. CDR3 size: 19 residues. J was trimmed by 1 base and V by 1 base; bases with no gene match: 11. CDR1 SGHTA and CDR2 FQGNSA come from the germline V gene. CDR3 sequence reads: CASSLVPRSSGGGTDTQYF. The CDR3 DNA reads as TGTGCCAGCAGCTTAGTCCCTCGTTCTAGCGGGGGAGGCACAGATACGCAGTATTTT.

This clonotype has at least ten counts. The genes are TRBV23-1 and TRBJ1-5, with a weak D call TRBD1 (5 bases). TRBV23-1 is reported as an ORF; its role is uncertain. The CDR3 is 15 residues long. V lost 8 bases and J lost 4, with 18 bases in between. The CDR3 sequence: CASGLGERDNQPQHF. The CDR3, as DNA: TGCGCCAGCGGCTTAGGGGAGAGGGATAATCAGCCCCAGCATTTT.

This clonotype has ten or more counts. The J gene is TRBJ1-4, the V gene TRBV7-2; no definite D call. Trimming left V 4 bases short and J 10 bases short, with 13 bases between. Germline-derived CDR1 and CDR2 are SGHTA and FQGNSA. The CDR3 consists of 13 residues. CDR3 nucleotides: TGTGCCAGCAGCTCTCGAACACCGGGAAAACTGTTTTTT. Translated, it gives CASSSRTPGKLFF.

This chain uses TRBV27 with TRBJ2-2; 7 bases agree with TRBD2. This CDR3 has 16 amino acids. Unmatched junction bases numbered 7, after V lost 4 bases and J lost 2 bases. Germline loops: CDR1 MNHEY, CDR2 SMNVEV (reference sequence). The CDR3 loop reads CASSWLADFNTGELFF. CDR3 in DNA: TGTGCCAGCAGTTGGCTAGCGGACTTCAACACCGGGGAGCTGTTTTTT.

The table lists this clonotype with many counts. This chain joins TRBV7-2 and TRBJ2-6, with D unclear. Germline V gene sequence: CDR1 SGHTA, CDR2 FQGNSA. The CDR3 loop spans 13 amino acids. The V end lost 1 base, the J end lost 4 bases, and 2 bases lay between the germline ends. CDR3 DNA sequence: TGTGCCAGCAGCTTAGGGGGGGCCAACGTCCTGACTTTC. Translation: CASSLGGANVLTF.

This clonotype was seen a handful of times. The chain has TRBV20-1 and TRBJ1-1; 10 bases map to TRBD1. The CDR3 sequence is 15 residues long. V shed 0 bases, J shed 7 bases, and the junction held 8 bases outside the gene matches. In germline, CDR1 is DFQATT, CDR2 SNEGSKA (reference sequence). In DNA form, the CDR3 reads TGCAGTGCTAGAGAGGCCCGGACAGGGGGTATTGAAGCTTTCTTT. Amino acid sequence: CSAREARTGGIEAFF.

The V call is TRBV5-1, the J call TRBJ1-4; 8 nucleotides line up with TRBD1. CDR1 and CDR2 from the germline V gene are SGHRS and YFSETQ. V trimming: 5 bases; J trimming: 6 bases; junction bases outside the gene matches: 3. CDR3 size: 13 residues. In DNA form, the CDR3 reads TGCGCCAGCAGGTCAGGGGGCGATGAAAAACTGTTTTTT. As protein: CASRSGGDEKLFF.

This clonotype was found many times. V usage is TRBV7-9 and J usage is TRBJ1-2; TRBD1 aligns across 7 bases. The CDR3 loop spans 13 amino acids. The ends lost 5 bases at V and 5 bases at J; junction bases unmatched: 5. The V gene's germline CDR1 is SEHNR and CDR2 FQNEAQ (reference sequence). The CDR3 nucleotides are TGTGCCAGCAGCCTTGAACAGGGGTATGGCTACACCTTC. Translated: CASSLEQGYGYTF. Drawing the rest from reference TRBV7-9 and TRBJ1-2, the complete variable domain is DTGVSQNPRHKITKRGQNVTFRCDPISEHNRLYWYRQTLGQGPEFLTYFQNEAQLEKSRLLSDRFSAERPKGSFSTLEIQRTEQGDSAMYLCASSLEQGYGYTFGSGTRLTVV.

This clonotype has more than one count but fewer than ten. The J gene is TRBJ2-5, the V gene TRBV20-1; no clear D. The CDR3 spans 12 residues. Trimming took off 3 bases at V and 2 bases at J, with 7 bases between the two ends. Germline lookup yields CDR1 DFQATT and CDR2 SNEGSKA (reference sequence). The CDR3 sequence is CSARDVQETQYF. In DNA, the CDR3 is TGCAGTGCTAGGGACGTGCAAGAGACCCAGTACTTC.